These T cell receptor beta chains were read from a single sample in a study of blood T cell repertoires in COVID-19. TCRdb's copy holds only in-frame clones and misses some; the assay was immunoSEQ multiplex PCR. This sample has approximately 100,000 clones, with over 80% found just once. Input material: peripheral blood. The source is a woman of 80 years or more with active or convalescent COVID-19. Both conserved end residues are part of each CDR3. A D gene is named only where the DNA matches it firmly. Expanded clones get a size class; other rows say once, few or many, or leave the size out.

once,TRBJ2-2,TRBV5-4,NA,CASSLEVGRGELFF,TGTGCCAGCAGCTTGGAAGTGGGCAGGGGGGAGCTGTTTTTT
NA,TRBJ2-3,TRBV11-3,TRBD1,CASSSGTGADTQYF,TGTGCCAGCAGCTCCGGTACAGGGGCAGATACGCAGTATTTT
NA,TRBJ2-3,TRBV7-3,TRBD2,CASSSPPGSGRGTDTQYF,TGTGCCAGCAGCTCCCCCCCCGGGAGCGGGAGGGGCACAGATACGCAGTATTTT
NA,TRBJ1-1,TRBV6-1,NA,CASSETPGYTEAFF,TGTGCCAGCAGTGAAACGCCCGGGTACACTGAAGCTTTCTTT
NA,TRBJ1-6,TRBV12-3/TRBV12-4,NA,CASSTGFSSPLHF,TGTGCCAGCAGCACAGGGTTCTCTTCACCCCTCCACTTT
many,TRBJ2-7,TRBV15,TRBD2,CATSRDDSGTYEQYF,TGTGCCACCAGCAGAGATGACAGCGGGACCTACGAGCAGTACTTC
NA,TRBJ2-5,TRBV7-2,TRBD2,CASSLDRGGGTQYF,TGTGCCAGCAGCTTAGATCGTGGGGGGGGGACCCAGTACTTC
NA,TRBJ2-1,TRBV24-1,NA,CATSDPTRLRSQFF,TGTGCCACCAGTGATCCTACTAGGCTCAGGTCGCAGTTCTTC
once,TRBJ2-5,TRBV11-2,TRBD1,CASSFTGAQETQYF,TGTGCCAGCAGCTTTACAGGGGCCCAAGAGACCCAGTACTTC
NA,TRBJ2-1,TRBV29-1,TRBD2,CSVGLAGGVYNEQFF,TGCAGCGTAGGCCTAGCGGGGGGGGTCTACAATGAGCAGTTCTTC
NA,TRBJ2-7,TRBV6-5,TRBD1,CASTRDSFYEQYF,TGTGCCAGCACCAGGGACAGCTTCTACGAGCAGTACTTC
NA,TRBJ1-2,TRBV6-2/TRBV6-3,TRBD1,CASSPGQGSYGYTF,TGTGCCAGCAGCCCAGGACAGGGGAGCTATGGCTACACCTTC
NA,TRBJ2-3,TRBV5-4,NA,CATSGVANTDTQYF,TGTGCCACCTCAGGGGTAGCGAACACAGATACGCAGTATTTT